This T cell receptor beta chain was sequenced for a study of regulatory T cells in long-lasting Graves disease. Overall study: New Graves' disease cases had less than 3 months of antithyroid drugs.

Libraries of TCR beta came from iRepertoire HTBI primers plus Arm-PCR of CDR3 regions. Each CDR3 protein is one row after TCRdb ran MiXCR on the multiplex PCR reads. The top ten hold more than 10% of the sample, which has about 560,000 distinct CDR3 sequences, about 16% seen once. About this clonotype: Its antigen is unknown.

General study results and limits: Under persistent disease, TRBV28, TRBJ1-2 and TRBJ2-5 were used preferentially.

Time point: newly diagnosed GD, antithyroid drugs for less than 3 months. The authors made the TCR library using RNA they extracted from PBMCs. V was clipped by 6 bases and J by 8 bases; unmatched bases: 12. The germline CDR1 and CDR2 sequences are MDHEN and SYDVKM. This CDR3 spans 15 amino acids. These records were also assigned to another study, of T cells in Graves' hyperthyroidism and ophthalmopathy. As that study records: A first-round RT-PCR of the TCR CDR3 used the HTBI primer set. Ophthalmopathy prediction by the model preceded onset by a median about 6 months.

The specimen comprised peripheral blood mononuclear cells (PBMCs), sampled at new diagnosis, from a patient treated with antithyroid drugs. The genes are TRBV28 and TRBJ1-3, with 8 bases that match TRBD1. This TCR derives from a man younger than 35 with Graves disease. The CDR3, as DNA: TGTGCCAGCAGCTCTACAGGGGGAGACGGAGACACCATATATTTT. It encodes CASSSTGGDGDTIYF.